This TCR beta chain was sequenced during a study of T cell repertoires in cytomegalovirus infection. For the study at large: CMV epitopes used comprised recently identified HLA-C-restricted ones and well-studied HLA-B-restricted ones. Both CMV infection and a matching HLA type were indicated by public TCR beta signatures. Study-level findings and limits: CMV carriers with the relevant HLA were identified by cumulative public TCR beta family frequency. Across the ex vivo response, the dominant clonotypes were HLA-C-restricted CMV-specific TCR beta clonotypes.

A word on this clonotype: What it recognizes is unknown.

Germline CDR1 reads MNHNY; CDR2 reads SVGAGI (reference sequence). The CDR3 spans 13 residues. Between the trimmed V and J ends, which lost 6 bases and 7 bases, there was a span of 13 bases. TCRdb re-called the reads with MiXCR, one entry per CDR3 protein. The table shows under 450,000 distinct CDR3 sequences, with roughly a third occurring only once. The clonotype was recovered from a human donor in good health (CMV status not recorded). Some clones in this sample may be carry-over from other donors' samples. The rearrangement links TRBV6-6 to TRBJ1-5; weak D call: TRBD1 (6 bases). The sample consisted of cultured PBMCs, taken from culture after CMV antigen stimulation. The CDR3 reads CASSYRDIQPQHF. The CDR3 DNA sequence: TGTGCCAGCAGCTACAGGGACATCCAGCCCCAGCATTTT.